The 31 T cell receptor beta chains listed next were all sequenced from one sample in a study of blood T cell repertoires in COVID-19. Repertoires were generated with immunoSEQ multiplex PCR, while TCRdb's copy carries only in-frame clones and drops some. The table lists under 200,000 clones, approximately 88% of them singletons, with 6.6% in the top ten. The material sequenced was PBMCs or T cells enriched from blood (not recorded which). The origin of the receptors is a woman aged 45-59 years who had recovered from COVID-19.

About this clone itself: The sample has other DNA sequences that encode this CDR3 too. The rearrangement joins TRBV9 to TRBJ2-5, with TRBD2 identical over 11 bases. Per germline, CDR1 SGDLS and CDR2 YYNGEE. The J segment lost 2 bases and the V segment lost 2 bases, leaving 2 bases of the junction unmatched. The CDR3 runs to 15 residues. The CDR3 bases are TGTGCCAGCAGCGTTCTAGCGGGGGGACAAGAGACCCAGTACTTC. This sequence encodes CASSVLAGGQETQYF.

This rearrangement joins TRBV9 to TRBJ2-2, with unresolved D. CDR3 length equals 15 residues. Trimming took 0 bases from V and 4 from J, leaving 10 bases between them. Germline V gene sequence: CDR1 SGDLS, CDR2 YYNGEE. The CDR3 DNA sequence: TGTGCCAGCAGCGTAGTAGCTGATTTCACCGGGGAGCTGTTTTTT. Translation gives CASSVVADFTGELFF. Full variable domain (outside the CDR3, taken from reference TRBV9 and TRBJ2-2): DSGVTQTPKHLITATGQRVTLRCSPRSGDLSVYWYQQSLDQGLQFLIQYYNGEERAKGNILERFSAQQFPDLHSELNLSSLELGDSALYFCASSVVADFTGELFFGEGSRLTVL.

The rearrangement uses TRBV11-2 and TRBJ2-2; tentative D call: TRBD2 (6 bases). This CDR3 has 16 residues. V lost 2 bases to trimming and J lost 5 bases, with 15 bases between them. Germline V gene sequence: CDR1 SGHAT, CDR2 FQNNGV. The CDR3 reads CASSLLWGVQTGELFF. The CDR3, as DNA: TGTGCCAGCAGCTTACTCTGGGGGGTTCAAACCGGGGAGCTGTTTTTT.

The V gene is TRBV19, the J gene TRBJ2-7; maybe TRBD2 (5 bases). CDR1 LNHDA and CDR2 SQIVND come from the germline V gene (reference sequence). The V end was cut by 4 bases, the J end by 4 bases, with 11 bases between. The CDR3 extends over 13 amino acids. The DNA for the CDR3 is TGTGCCAGTAGTAGAACAGCGGAGTACGAGCAGTACTTC. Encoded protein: CASSRTAEYEQYF.

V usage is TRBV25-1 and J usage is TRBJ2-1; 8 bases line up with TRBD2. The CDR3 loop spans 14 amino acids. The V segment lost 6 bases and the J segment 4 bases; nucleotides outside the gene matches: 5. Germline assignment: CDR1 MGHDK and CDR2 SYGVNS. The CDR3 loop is CASRGAGEYNEQFF. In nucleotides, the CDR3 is TGTGCCAGCAGAGGAGCGGGGGAGTACAATGAGCAGTTCTTC.

CDR3 sequence (DNA): TGTGCCAGCAGGGATCCAGGGGTCGGCTACACCTTC. Amino acids: CASRDPGVGYTF. The V call is TRBV12-3 or TRBV12-4, the J call TRBJ1-2, with a weak D call TRBD1 (6 bases). V was cut by 6 bases and J by 8 bases, with 13 bases left in between. The CDR3 length is 12 residues.

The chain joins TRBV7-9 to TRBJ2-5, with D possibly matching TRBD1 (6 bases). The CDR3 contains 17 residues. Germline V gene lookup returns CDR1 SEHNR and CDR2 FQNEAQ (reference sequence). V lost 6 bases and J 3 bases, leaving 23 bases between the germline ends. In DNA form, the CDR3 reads TGTGCCAGCAGGCGGACAGAGAGTCGCTCCCGGGAAGAGACCCAGTACTTC. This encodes CASRRTESRSREETQYF.

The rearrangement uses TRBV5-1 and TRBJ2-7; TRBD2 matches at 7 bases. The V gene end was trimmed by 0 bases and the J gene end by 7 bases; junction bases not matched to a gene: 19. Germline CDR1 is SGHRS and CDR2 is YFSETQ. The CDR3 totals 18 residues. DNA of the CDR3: TGCGCCAGCAGCTTGGTTCCCCCGACTAGAGGACTAGTGGGAGAGCAGTACTTC. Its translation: CASSLVPPTRGLVGEQYF.

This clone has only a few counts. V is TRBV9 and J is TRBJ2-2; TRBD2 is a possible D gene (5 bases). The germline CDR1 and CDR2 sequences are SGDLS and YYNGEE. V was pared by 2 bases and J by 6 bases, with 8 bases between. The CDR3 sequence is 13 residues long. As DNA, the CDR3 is TGTGCCAGCAGCGTTAAACTAGCCGGGGAGCTGTTTTTT. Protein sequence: CASSVKLAGELFF. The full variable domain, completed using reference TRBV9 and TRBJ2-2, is DSGVTQTPKHLITATGQRVTLRCSPRSGDLSVYWYQQSLDQGLQFLIQYYNGEERAKGNILERFSAQQFPDLHSELNLSSLELGDSALYFCASSVKLAGELFFGEGSRLTVL.

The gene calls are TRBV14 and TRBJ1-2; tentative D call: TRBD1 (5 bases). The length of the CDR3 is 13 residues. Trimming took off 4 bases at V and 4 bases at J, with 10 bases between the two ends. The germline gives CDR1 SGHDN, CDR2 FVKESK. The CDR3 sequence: CASSLQDTYGYTF. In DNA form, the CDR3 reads TGTGCCAGCAGCCTACAGGACACCTATGGCTACACCTTC.

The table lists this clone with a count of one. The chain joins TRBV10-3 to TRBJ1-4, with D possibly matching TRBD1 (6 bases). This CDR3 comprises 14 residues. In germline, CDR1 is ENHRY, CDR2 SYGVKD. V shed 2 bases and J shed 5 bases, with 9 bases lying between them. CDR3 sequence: CAISEGQSNEKLFF. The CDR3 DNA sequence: TGTGCCATCAGTGAGGGACAGTCAAATGAAAAACTGTTTTTT.

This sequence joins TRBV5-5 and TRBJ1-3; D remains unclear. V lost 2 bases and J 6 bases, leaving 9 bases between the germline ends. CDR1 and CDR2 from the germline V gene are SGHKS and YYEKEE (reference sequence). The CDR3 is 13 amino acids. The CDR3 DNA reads TGTGCCAGCAGCTTACAGATTATAAACACCATATATTTT. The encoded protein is CASSLQIINTIYF.

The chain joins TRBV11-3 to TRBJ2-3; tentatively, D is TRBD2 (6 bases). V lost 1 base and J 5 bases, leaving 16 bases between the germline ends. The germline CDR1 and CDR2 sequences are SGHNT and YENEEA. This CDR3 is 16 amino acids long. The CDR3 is CASSLGAGRRGDTQYF. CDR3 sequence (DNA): TGTGCCAGCAGCTTAGGCGCGGGCAGGCGGGGAGATACGCAGTATTTT.

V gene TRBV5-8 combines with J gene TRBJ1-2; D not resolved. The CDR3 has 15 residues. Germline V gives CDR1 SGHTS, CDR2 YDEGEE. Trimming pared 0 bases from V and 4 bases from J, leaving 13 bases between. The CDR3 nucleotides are TGTGCCAGCAGCTTGGTGGCAGTTACGTCCTATGGCTACACCTTC. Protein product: CASSLVAVTSYGYTF.

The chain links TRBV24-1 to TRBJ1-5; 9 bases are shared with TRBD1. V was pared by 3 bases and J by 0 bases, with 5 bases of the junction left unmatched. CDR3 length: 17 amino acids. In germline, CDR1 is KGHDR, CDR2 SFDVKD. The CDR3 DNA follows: TGTGCCACCAGTGATCGGACAGGGGTGGATAGCAATCAGCCCCAGCATTTT. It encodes CATSDRTGVDSNQPQHF.

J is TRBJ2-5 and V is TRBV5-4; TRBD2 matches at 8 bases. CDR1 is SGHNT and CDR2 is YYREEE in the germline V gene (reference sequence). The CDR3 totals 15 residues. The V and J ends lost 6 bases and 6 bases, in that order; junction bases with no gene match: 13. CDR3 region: CASTPSAGAPKTQYF. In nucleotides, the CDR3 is TGTGCCAGCACCCCCTCAGCGGGGGCCCCAAAGACCCAGTACTTC.

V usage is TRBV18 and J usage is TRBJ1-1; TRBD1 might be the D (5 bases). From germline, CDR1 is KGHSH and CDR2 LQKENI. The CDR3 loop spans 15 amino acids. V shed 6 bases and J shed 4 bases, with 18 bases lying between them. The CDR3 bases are TGTGCCAGCTCTAAGGACAAAGGGTTCGGCACTGAAGCTTTCTTT. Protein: CASSKDKGFGTEAFF.

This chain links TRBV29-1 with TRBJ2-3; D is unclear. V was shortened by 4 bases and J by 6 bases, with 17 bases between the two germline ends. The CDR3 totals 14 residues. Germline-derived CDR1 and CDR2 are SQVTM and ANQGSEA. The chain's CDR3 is CSVGDFSAADTQYF. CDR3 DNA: TGCAGCGTTGGTGACTTCTCCGCAGCGGATACGCAGTATTTT.

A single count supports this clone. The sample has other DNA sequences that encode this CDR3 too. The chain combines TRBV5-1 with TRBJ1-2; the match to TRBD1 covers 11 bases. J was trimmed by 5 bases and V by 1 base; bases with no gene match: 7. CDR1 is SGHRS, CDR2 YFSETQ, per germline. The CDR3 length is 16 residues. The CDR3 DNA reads TGCGCCAGCAGCTTGTCACCGGGACAGGGGGATTATGGCTACACCTTC. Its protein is CASSLSPGQGDYGYTF.

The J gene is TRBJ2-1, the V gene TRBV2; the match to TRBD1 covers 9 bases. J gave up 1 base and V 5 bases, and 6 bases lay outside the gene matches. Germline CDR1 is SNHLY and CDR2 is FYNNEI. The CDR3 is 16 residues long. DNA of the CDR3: TGTGCCAGCAGTTCAAGACAGGGGGGATCCTACAATGAGCAGTTCTTC. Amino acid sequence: CASSSRQGGSYNEQFF.

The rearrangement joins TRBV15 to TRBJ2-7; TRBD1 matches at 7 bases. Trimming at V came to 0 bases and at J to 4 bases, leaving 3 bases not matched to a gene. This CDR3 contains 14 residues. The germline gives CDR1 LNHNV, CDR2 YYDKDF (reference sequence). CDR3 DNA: TGTGCCACCAGCAGAGATCAGGGGGATTACGAGCAGTACTTC. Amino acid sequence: CATSRDQGDYEQYF.

The CDR3 DNA is TGTGCCAGCAGCACTACAGGGGTTGGAGAGACCCAGTACTTC. Its protein product is CASSTTGVGETQYF. The V gene is TRBV7-2, the J gene TRBJ2-5, with 7 bases matching TRBD1. Germline V lookup: CDR1 SGHTA, CDR2 FQGNSA. Unmatched junction bases numbered 7, after V lost 5 bases and J lost 4 bases. The CDR3 sequence is 14 residues long.

The DNA for the CDR3 is TGTGCCAGCAGCTTTATGGGACAGGGTCCTTCCGGCGGGGAGCTGTTTTTT. Its translation: CASSFMGQGPSGGELFF. The chain uses TRBV5-5 and TRBJ2-2, with TRBD1 matching over 9 bases. With V trimmed by 2 bases and J by 7 bases, 12 bases remained unmatched. Germline CDR1 SGHKS, CDR2 YYEKEE (reference sequence). CDR3 length: 17 residues.

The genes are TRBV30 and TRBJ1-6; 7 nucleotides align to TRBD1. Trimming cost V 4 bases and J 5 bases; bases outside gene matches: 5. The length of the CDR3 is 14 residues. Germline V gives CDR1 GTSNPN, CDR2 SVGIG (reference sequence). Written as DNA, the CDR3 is TGTGCCTGGACCATGACAGGGAATAATTCACCCCTCCACTTT. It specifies CAWTMTGNNSPLHF.

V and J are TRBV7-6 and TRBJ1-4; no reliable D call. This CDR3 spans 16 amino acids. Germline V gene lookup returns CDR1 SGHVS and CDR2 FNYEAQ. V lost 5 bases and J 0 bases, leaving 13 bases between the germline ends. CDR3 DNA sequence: TGTGCCAGCAGCCCCGGGGTAGTAACAACTAATGAAAAACTGTTTTTT. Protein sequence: CASSPGVVTTNEKLFF.

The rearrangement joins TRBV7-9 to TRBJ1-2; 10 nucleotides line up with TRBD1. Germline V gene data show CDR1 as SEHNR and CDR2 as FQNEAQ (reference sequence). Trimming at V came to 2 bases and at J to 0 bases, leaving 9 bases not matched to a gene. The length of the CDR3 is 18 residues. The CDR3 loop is CASSLIDRGPESNYGYTF. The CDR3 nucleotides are TGTGCCAGCAGCTTAATAGACAGGGGGCCTGAATCTAACTATGGCTACACCTTC.

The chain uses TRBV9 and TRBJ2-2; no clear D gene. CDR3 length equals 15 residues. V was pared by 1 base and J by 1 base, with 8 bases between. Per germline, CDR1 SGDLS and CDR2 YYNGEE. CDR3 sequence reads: CASSVRAGNTGELFF. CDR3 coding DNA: TGTGCCAGCAGCGTACGCGCAGGGAACACCGGGGAGCTGTTTTTT.

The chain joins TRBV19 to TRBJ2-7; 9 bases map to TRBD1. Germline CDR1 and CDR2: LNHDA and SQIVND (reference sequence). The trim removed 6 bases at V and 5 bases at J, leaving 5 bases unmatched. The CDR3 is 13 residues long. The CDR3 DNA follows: TGTGCCAGTAGAAACAGGGGGCTACACGAGCAGTACTTC. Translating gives CASRNRGLHEQYF.

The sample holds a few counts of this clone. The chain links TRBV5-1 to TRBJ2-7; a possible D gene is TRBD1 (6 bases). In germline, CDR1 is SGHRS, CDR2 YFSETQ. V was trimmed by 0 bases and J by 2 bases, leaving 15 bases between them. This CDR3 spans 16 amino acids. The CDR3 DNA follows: TGCGCCAGCAGCTTGGCCGGAACAGGGCTAACCTACGAGCAGTACTTC. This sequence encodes CASSLAGTGLTYEQYF. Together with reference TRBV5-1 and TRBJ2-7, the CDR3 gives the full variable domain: KAGVTQTPRYLIKTRGQQVTLSCSPISGHRSVSWYQQTPGQGLQFLFEYFSETQRNKGNFPGRFSGRQFSNSRSEMNVSTLELGDSALYLCASSLAGTGLTYEQYFGPGTRLTVT.

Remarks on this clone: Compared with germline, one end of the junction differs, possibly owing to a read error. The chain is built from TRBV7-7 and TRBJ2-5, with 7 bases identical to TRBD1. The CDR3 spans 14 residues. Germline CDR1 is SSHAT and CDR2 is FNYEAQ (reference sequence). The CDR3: CASSFAGTEETQYF. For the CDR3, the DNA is TGTGCTAGCAGCTTCGCCGGGACAGAAGAGACCCAGTACTTC.

CDR3 coding DNA: TGTGCCAGCAGCTTAGACAGGAATTTCGACTATGGCTACACCTTC. Translation gives CASSLDRNFDYGYTF. The rearrangement links TRBV7-9 to TRBJ1-2; D is possibly TRBD1 (5 bases). Deletions cut 1 base from V and 3 bases from J, with 12 bases between. The germline V gene has CDR1 SEHNR and CDR2 FQNEAQ (reference sequence). This CDR3 has 15 residues.